This T cell receptor (beta chain) was found in a study of blood T cells in healthy people across ages. Primed by a sample-barcoded 5' primer and a J-beta primer mix, a second PCR proceeded for about 6 to 12 cycles. Each CDR3 protein gets one entry after TCRdb re-called the 5' RACE reads with MiXCR. The table shows under 950,000 distinct CDR3 sequences, with approximately 22% occurring only once. The germline CDR1 and CDR2 sequences are ENHRY and SYGVKD. This CDR3 contains 13 residues. Losses at the gene ends were 10 bases for V and 6 bases for J; bases not matched to a gene: 11. This sequence was found in a man in his 70s in good health. Sample: blood. This sequence joins TRBV10-3 and TRBJ2-7; 8 nucleotides match TRBD1. The CDR3 DNA is TGTGCCAACCAGGACAGGGAAGGTCTCGAGCAGTACTTC. Its translation is CANQDREGLEQYF.